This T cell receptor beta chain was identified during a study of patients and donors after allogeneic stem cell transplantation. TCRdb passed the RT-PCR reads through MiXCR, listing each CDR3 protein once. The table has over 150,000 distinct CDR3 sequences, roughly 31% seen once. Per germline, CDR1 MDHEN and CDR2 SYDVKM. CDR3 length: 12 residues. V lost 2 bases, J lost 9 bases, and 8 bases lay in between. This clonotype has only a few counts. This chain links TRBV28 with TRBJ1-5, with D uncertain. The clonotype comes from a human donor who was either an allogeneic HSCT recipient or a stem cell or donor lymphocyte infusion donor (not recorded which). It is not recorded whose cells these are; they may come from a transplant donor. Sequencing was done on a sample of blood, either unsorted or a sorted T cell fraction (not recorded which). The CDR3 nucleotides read TGTGCCAGCAGTTTAGGCCCTCCGCCCCAGCATTTT. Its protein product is CASSLGPPPQHF.